A selection of T cell receptor beta chains follows, all from one sample in a study of T cell responses to AZD1222 COVID-19 vaccine. Profiling relied on immunoSEQ multiplex PCR, and the TCRdb table lists in-frame clones only, not all of them. The sample contains 90,000 to 120,000 clones, around 91% of which appear only once. The sequencing used peripheral blood, collected on day 0 of AZD1222 vaccination. The receptors here all came from an adult in good health. Both conserved end residues are trimmed from each CDR3.

j_call v_call cdr3_aa
TRBJ2-2 TRBV6-5 ASMRSNTGELF
TRBJ1-2 TRBV7-6 ASSLGQAANYGYT
TRBJ1-2 TRBV18 ASSPPGHNYGYT
TRBJ1-1 TRBV28 ASSLYRGPITEAF
TRBJ2-7 TRBV7-2 ASSLRSRLAGGYEQY
TRBJ1-6 TRBV9 ASSVGLFQPLH
TRBJ1-2 TRBV10-3 AISESGGLNYGYT
TRBJ2-7 TRBV18 ASSPSDSNYEQY
TRBJ2-3 TRBV7-3 ASSSDYTDTQY
TRBJ2-2 TRBV2 ASSIQGTGELF
TRBJ1-1 TRBV6-1 ASSEGVPPPEAF
TRBJ1-5 TRBV6-5 ASSKQEYSNQPQH
TRBJ2-1 TRBV12-3/TRBV12-4 ASSLTGGTEQF
TRBJ2-7 TRBV25-1 ASSDQGRYEQY
TRBJ2-3 TRBV27 ASSLVGAADTQY
TRBJ1-4 TRBV5-8 ASSQRGHGSEKLF
TRBJ1-1 TRBV25-1 ASSEGTGNAAF
TRBJ1-5 TRBV12-3/TRBV12-4 ASSSGLVQPQH
TRBJ2-6 TRBV9 ASSVGAGATKGANVLT
TRBJ2-2 TRBV18 ASSPFSRTAPNTGELF
TRBJ1-2 TRBV29-1 SAELLGTGGGYGYT
TRBJ1-1 TRBV19 ASSIMVSGGPNTEAF
TRBJ1-3 TRBV5-4 ASSHATGLGY
TRBJ1-4 TRBV4-2 ASSQARDRVEKLF
TRBJ1-2 TRBV5-1 ASSPYRGDGYT
TRBJ2-7 TRBV5-1 ASSTRAGGTYEQY
TRBJ1-2 TRBV5-1 ASSLGTAANYGYT
TRBJ2-1 TRBV11-3 ASSYRTGGWDEQF
TRBJ2-4 TRBV5-3 ARSPLRGFKNIQY
TRBJ1-2 TRBV7-9 ASSLVWPADGYT
TRBJ1-2 TRBV5-1 ASSLGPSDYGYT
TRBJ2-2 TRBV14 ASSQPDRGRLSAGELF
TRBJ1-2 TRBV29-1 SVGDGDGYT
TRBJ1-1 TRBV6-5 ASSYSRQLGTEAF
TRBJ2-5 TRBV6-5 ASSLSGQETQY
TRBJ2-1 TRBV10-1 ASSGGNNEQF
TRBJ2-5 TRBV6-5 ASLEVRGVSETQY
TRBJ1-2 TRBV6-5 ASRPGQGIEYGYT
TRBJ2-2 TRBV27 ASSRFTGQNTGELF
TRBJ2-5 TRBV5-1 ASSSLLKEETQY